The sample holds one count of the clone carrying this T cell receptor beta chain. The antigen is undetermined. Looked up from germline, CDR1 is SGHNT and CDR2 is YYREEE (reference sequence). This CDR3 has 14 residues. Trimming took off 0 bases at V and 4 bases at J, with 8 bases between the two ends. Repertoires were generated with immunoSEQ multiplex PCR, while TCRdb's copy carries only in-frame clones and drops some. The sample consists of 50,000 to 55,000 clones, more than 75% of them appearing once. Samples were taken several times over chemoradiotherapy. This sample was included in a study of chemoradiotherapy in HPV16-positive cancers. Study as a whole: Candidate HPV-specific clones and shared TCR motifs came from a couple of HPV16-positive patients.

The study, taken as a whole, reports: Candidate HPV-specific clones and E7-related TCR motifs grew in tumor during treatment.

The chain has TRBV5-4 and TRBJ1-3; D is possibly TRBD1 (6 bases). The source was blood, collected from a patient who underwent chemoradiotherapy. The clonotype was recovered from a human donor with HPV-associated anogenital cancer. The CDR3 region has the DNA TGTGCCAGCAGCTTGGGGGGGCCCGGAAACACCATATATTTT. It yields the protein CASSLGGPGNTIYF.